The subject of this entry is one TCR beta chain. This clone was seen more than once but under ten times. It lacks a known antigen. Nothing much larger sits one base from this clone, and base qualities are not available. After removal of 5 bases from V and 5 bases from J, the junction retains 7 bases not matched to a gene. Reading the germline V gene gives CDR1 SGHRS and CDR2 YFSETQ. Including the terminal cysteine and phenylalanine, the CDR3 comprises 15 residues. The sequence is cut down to CDR3 DNA, 45 bases in frame from base 1. The data are from a study of blood T cell repertoires in COVID-19 (dated by TCRdb to 2020 to 2021). Context from the whole study: Samples from collaborators originated in the United States, Italy and Spain and spanned both the acute and convalescent phases of COVID-19. The prospective study material was composed of cDNA or gDNA derived from T cells, B-cell-depleted T cells, or PBMCs. Deeply sampled blood TCRbeta repertoires from subjects exposed to, actively infected with, or recovered from COVID-19 were included in the dataset. The repertoires were made available in a free public database intended to serve as a resource for research on the immune response to SARS-CoV-2. The samples were drawn from two sources: the first 160 participants of the ongoing ImmuneRACE study, and 1,254 subjects contributed by 6 global collaborators. A de-identified subject ID, COVID-19 status, age in years and sex were almost always included in the sample metadata. Where available, HLA class I and class II types were obtained from metadata supplied by the sample provider rather than from assay-based typing. On the study overall, not on this receptor specifically: The quantity of clinical and demographic metadata differed by source and by participant and was supplied without curation.

The immunoSEQ Assay, a bias-controlled multiplex PCR, was used to amplify TCRbeta CDR3 regions from genomic DNA. The authors' pipeline ran thus. Within the assay, amplification of reference gene primers was used to estimate how many nucleated cells each sample contained. Sequence reads were collapsed and filtered to measure the absolute abundance of every unique TCRbeta CDR3 rearrangement. For each sample, productive Simpson clonality was calculated as the square root of Simpson's diversity index over productive rearrangements. The table comes from immuneACCESS by way of TCRdb, which keeps in-frame sequences with V and J called. Part of the clones is missing from these tables; in studies checked, under half for an unresolved V gene and the rest for unknown reasons. V, J and clone size derive from that table, while D and trimming were established from the DNA sequence. Here the sample has tens of thousands of clones; around 79% occur a single time. The ten top clones hold around 15% of the sample.

Each collaborating institution followed its own protocols to collect whole blood in K2EDTA tubes. For TCRbeta analysis, collaborator samples were shipped as frozen whole blood, as isolated PBMCs, or as DNA extracted from either sample type. This sequence was found in a human donor in a cohort sampled during active COVID-19. The receptor chain draws on TRBV5-1 and TRBJ2-1, with 10 bases aligning to TRBD1. The sample comprised peripheral blood. The DNA sequence is TGCGCCAGCAGTCTGAGACAGGGGGCCCACAATGAGCAGTTCTTC. It specifies CASSLRQGAHNEQFF.